The clone carrying this TCR beta chain has just a few counts. This specimen comes from a study of blood T cell repertoires in COVID-19. Across the study: Samples of COVID-19 (acute and convalescent) were obtained from the United States, Italy and Spain.

Repertoires were generated with immunoSEQ multiplex PCR, while TCRdb's copy carries only in-frame clones and drops some. The data show 650,000 to 800,000 clones, 70% to 90% seen once. Germline V gene sequence: CDR1 LGHNT, CDR2 FRNRAP. The CDR3 has 23 amino acids. V was trimmed by 0 bases and J by 5 bases, leaving 37 bases between them. This sequence was found in a woman under 30 with acute or convalescent COVID-19. The chain couples TRBV12-5 to TRBJ1-2, with a weak D call TRBD1 (6 bases). The sequencing sample was made of peripheral blood. CDR3 nucleotide sequence: TGTGCTAGTGGTTTGGTACTGAGTCGTCTTACAGGACGCGGGGGCAAACAATGGTATGGCTACACCTTC. Translation: CASGLVLSRLTGRGGKQWYGYTF.